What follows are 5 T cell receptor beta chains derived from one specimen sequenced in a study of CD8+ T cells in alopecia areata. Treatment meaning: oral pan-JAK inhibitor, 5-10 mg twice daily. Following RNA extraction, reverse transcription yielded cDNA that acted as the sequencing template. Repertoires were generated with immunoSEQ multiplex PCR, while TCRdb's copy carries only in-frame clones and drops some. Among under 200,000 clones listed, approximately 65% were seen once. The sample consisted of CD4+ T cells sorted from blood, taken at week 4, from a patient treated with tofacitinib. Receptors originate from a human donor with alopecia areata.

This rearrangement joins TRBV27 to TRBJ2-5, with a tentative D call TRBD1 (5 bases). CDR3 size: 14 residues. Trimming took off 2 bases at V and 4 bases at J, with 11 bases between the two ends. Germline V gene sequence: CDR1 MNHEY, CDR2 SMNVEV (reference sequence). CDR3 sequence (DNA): TGTGCCAGCAGTTTAAGGGGAAGGATAGAGACCCAGTACTTC. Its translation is CASSLRGRIETQYF.

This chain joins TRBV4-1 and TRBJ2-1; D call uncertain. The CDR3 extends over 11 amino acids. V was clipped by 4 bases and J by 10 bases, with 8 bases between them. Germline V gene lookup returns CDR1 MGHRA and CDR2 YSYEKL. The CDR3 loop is CASSRSGEQFF. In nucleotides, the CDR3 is TGCGCCAGCAGCCGAAGTGGCGAGCAGTTCTTC.

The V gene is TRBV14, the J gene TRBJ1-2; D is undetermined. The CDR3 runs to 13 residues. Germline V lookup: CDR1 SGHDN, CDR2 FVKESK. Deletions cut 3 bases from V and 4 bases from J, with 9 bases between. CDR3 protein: CASSHGPSYGYTF. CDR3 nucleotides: TGTGCCAGCAGCCACGGCCCTAGCTATGGCTACACCTTC.

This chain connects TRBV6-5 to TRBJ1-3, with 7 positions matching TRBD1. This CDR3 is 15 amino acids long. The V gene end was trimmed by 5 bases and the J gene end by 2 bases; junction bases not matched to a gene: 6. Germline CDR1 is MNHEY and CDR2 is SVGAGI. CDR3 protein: CASSATGTAGNTIYF. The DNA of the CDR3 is TGTGCCAGCAGTGCCACCGGGACAGCTGGAAACACCATATATTTT.

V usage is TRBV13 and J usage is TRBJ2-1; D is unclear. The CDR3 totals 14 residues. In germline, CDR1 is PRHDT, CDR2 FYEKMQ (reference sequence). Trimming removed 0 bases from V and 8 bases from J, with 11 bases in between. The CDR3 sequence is CASSLGPFPDEQFF. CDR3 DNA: TGTGCCAGCAGCTTAGGCCCCTTCCCCGATGAGCAGTTCTTC.